Each of the 21 T cell receptor beta chains below was sequenced from the same sample in a study of beta chain features in type 1 diabetes (dated by TCRdb to 2017 to 2018). The library was generated by the immunoSEQ multiplex PCR assay. The High Capacity cDNA Reverse Transcription Kit was used to reverse transcribe all of the isolated RNA, meaning that expressed TCRB transcripts were what got sequenced. TCRdb took this table from immuneACCESS and kept in-frame rearrangements with V and J called. Such tables lack part of the clones; where checked against another copy, unresolved V genes explain under half of the gap, and the rest is unexplained. In this sample the table shows about 320,000 clones, 14% of which occur a single time. The ten largest clones take up approximately 7% of the sample. Material for sequencing was central memory CD4+ T cells from blood. The receptors here all came from a man aged 25 to 45 in good health.

This clone was counted ten times or more. The chain links TRBV4-3 to TRBJ2-6, with D unclear. Germline loops: CDR1 LGHNA, CDR2 YSLEER. With 1 base removed from V and 2 bases from J, the gap between germline ends came to 6 bases. This CDR3 has 15 residues. This chain's CDR3 is CASSQGFTGANVLTF. In DNA, the CDR3 is TGCGCCAGCAGCCAAGGTTTTACTGGGGCCAACGTCCTGACTTTC.

The rearrangement joins TRBV6-5 to TRBJ2-7; 10 bases fit TRBD1. Per germline, CDR1 MNHEY and CDR2 SVGAGI. Germline trimming cut 5 bases from V and 7 bases from J; bases unmatched to any gene: 2. The CDR3 totals 12 residues. CDR3 DNA sequence: TGTGCCAGCAGTAAGGACAGGGGGGAGCAGTACGTC. Translated: CASSKDRGEQYV.

As concerns this clone: The junction departs from germline at one end; a sequencing error may be responsible. This chain links TRBV10-3 with TRBJ1-5; D call uncertain. Germline-derived CDR1 and CDR2 are ENHRY and SYGVKD. The CDR3 spans 15 residues. CDR3 nucleotides: TGTGCCAGCAGTTGGACGAGAGGGCGCAATCAGCCCCAGCATTTT. Its protein is CASSWTRGRNQPQHF.

This clone was seen more than once but under ten times. This specimen includes other DNA sequences encoding the same CDR3. This rearrangement joins TRBV29-1 to TRBJ1-2, with D uncertain. Per germline, CDR1 SQVTM and CDR2 ANQGSEA. V was clipped by 3 bases and J by 4 bases, with 3 bases between them. The CDR3 totals 10 residues. In nucleotides, the CDR3 is TGCAGCGTTGATTCCTATGGCTACACCTTC. Its protein is CSVDSYGYTF. Supplemented by reference TRBV29-1 and TRBJ1-2, the full variable domain reads SAVISQKPSRDICQRGTSLTIQCQVDSQVTMMFWYRQQPGQSLTLIATANQGSEATYESGFVIDKFPISRPNLTFSTLTVSNMSPEDSSIYLCSVDSYGYTFGSGTRLTVV.

This clone appeared a few times. The gene calls are TRBV19 and TRBJ1-2; 7 bases are shared with TRBD1. Germline V lookup: CDR1 LNHDA, CDR2 SQIVND (reference sequence). Trimming took 0 bases from V and 2 from J; bases not matched to a gene: 3. The CDR3 runs to 15 residues. CDR3 in amino acids: CASSIDGRGNYGYTF. In DNA, the CDR3 is TGTGCCAGTAGTATAGACGGCAGGGGGAACTATGGCTACACCTTC.

The sample holds a few counts of this clone. J is TRBJ1-2 and V is TRBV4-1; a possible D gene is TRBD1 (5 bases). The germline V gene has CDR1 MGHRA and CDR2 YSYEKL. Trimming took 7 bases from V and 5 from J, leaving 17 bases between them. This CDR3 region has 14 residues. This chain's CDR3 is CASTLPGGRYGYTF. In DNA, the CDR3 is TGCGCCAGCACCCTTCCTGGGGGAAGGTATGGCTACACCTTC.

Ten or more counts support this clone. The CDR3 here is CAPPEAGELFF. In DNA, the CDR3 is TGTGCCCCCCCTGAGGCCGGGGAGCTGTTTTTT. The chain links TRBV21-1 to TRBJ2-2; the table's D call, TRBD2, has no DNA check behind it. TRBV21-1 is classified as a pseudogene. This CDR3 is 11 amino acids long.

V gene TRBV11-2 combines with J gene TRBJ2-1, with D possibly TRBD2 on 5 matching bases. Germline values: CDR1 SGHAT, CDR2 FQNNGV. This CDR3 spans 15 amino acids. Trimming shortened V by 5 bases and J by 7 bases, and 18 bases separated the two germline ends. In DNA form, the CDR3 reads TGTGCCAGCAGCAAAACCCACGAGGGTAAAAATGAGCAGTTCTTC. Residues: CASSKTHEGKNEQFF. Looking up the rest from reference TRBV11-2 and TRBJ2-1 gives the full variable domain: EAGVAQSPRYKIIEKRQSVAFWCNPISGHATLYWYQQILGQGPKLLIQFQNNGVVDDSQLPKDRFSAERLKGVDSTLKIQPAKLEDSAVYLCASSKTHEGKNEQFFGPGTRLTVL.

The V and J genes are TRBV5-1 and TRBJ2-1, with 9 bases aligning to TRBD2. The CDR3 sequence is 20 residues long. J was trimmed by 4 bases and V by 4 bases; bases with no gene match: 21. Germline assignment: CDR1 SGHRS and CDR2 YFSETQ. The CDR3 here is CASSRQGAMSGGSYYNEQFF. In DNA, the CDR3 is TGCGCCAGCAGCCGTCAGGGTGCGATGAGCGGGGGGTCCTATTACAATGAGCAGTTCTTC.

This clone was counted only a few times. This chain uses TRBV6-5 with TRBJ1-6; D is ambiguous. Trimming removed 6 bases from V and 7 bases from J, with 10 bases in between. The CDR3 covers 13 residues. Germline lookup yields CDR1 MNHEY and CDR2 SVGAGI. This chain's CDR3 is CASRDSKNSPLHF. CDR3 DNA sequence: TGTGCCAGCAGGGACTCTAAAAATTCACCCCTCCACTTT.

Points on this clone: This CDR3 is also generated by other DNA sequences in the sample. This chain connects TRBV5-1 to TRBJ1-5, with D uncertain. The V gene's germline CDR1 is SGHRS and CDR2 YFSETQ. V shed 0 bases and J shed 0 bases, with 7 bases lying between them. This CDR3 has 15 amino acids. The CDR3 sequence is CASSLDGYSNQPQHF. CDR3 DNA: TGCGCCAGCAGCTTGGACGGGTATAGCAATCAGCCCCAGCATTTT.

The chain has TRBV7-9 and TRBJ1-5; the match to TRBD1 covers 7 bases. V was clipped by 1 base and J by 8 bases; unmatched bases: 2. CDR1 and CDR2 (germline): SEHNR, FQNEAQ (reference sequence). There are 13 residues in the CDR3. The CDR3 is CASSLDRGKPQHF. The CDR3 DNA reads TGTGCCAGCAGCTTAGACAGGGGCAAGCCCCAGCATTTT.

This clone showed up just a few times. The V call is TRBV6-5, the J call TRBJ2-7; 7 bases line up with TRBD1. The CDR3 spans 14 residues. Germline lookup yields CDR1 MNHEY and CDR2 SVGAGI. With V trimmed by 6 bases and J by 1 base, 6 bases remained unmatched. This CDR3 reads CASSPTGESYEQYF. The CDR3 DNA reads as TGTGCCAGCAGCCCAACAGGGGAATCCTACGAGCAGTACTTC.

The chain recombines TRBV4-3 with TRBJ2-3; D uncertain. V was trimmed by 4 bases and J by 6 bases, leaving 14 bases between them. The CDR3 sequence is 14 residues long. Germline values: CDR1 LGHNA, CDR2 YSLEER. The CDR3 protein is CASSPTGFGDTQYF. The CDR3, as DNA: TGCGCCAGCAGCCCCACGGGTTTCGGCGATACGCAGTATTTT.

This clone was picked up many times. V gene TRBV5-5 combines with J gene TRBJ2-1; 12 positions agree with TRBD2. The CDR3 contains 19 residues. Germline V lookup: CDR1 SGHKS, CDR2 YYEKEE (reference sequence). Trimming at V came to 1 base and at J to 2 bases, leaving 10 bases not matched to a gene. CDR3 region: CASSLSPGLAGSAYNEQFF. The CDR3 DNA follows: TGTGCCAGCAGCTTGTCACCGGGACTAGCGGGCTCTGCCTACAATGAGCAGTTCTTC.

V gene TRBV5-1 combines with J gene TRBJ2-5; 7 bases agree with TRBD1. The V gene's germline CDR1 is SGHRS and CDR2 YFSETQ. This CDR3 region has 12 residues. V lost 8 bases, J lost 1 base, and 2 bases stayed unmatched. This CDR3 is CASRTGQETQYF. CDR3 bases: TGCGCCAGTCGGACAGGCCAAGAGACCCAGTACTTC.

This clone came up a few times. The rearrangement joins TRBV27 to TRBJ2-1; TRBD1 or TRBD2 may be the D gene (7 bases each). Germline V gene lookup returns CDR1 MNHEY and CDR2 SMNVEV (reference sequence). Trimming left V 3 bases short and J 7 bases short, with 16 bases between. CDR3 length: 15 residues. The CDR3 spells CASSLLGRGGNEQFF. DNA for the CDR3: TGTGCCAGCAGTTTGCTTGGCAGGGGGGGAAATGAGCAGTTCTTC.

The V call is TRBV5-6, the J call TRBJ2-3, with D perhaps TRBD1 or TRBD2 (5 bases each). This CDR3 spans 13 amino acids. The V end lost 3 bases, the J end lost 6 bases, and 11 bases lay between the germline ends. The germline CDR1 and CDR2 sequences are SGHDT and YYEEEE. CDR3 DNA: TGTGCCAGCAGCTGGGGGACGAGGGATACGCAGTATTTT. This codes for CASSWGTRDTQYF.

A single count supports this clone. The chain recombines TRBV6-6 with TRBJ2-5; the match to TRBD2 covers 11 bases. CDR1 is MNHNY, CDR2 SVGAGI, per germline (reference sequence). The junction had 7 bases not matched to a gene; V was cut back by 5 bases and J by 2 bases. The CDR3 consists of 16 residues. Here the CDR3 reads CASSPLLAGGQETQYF. The CDR3 nucleotides read TGTGCCAGCAGTCCGCTGTTAGCGGGAGGGCAAGAGACCCAGTACTTC.

The genes are TRBV5-4 and TRBJ2-2; TRBD1 might be the D (7 bases). This CDR3 is built from 15 residues. V was shortened by 1 base and J by 7 bases, with 14 bases between the two germline ends. Germline CDR1 SGHNT, CDR2 YYREEE (reference sequence). CDR3 in amino acids: CASSLRQGGNGELFF. The CDR3 coding sequence is TGTGCCAGCAGCTTGAGGCAGGGGGGAAACGGGGAGCTGTTTTTT.

The chain is built from TRBV6-1 and TRBJ1-1; unclear D gene. CDR1 is MNHNS, CDR2 SASEGT, per germline. This CDR3 is built from 13 residues. V was shortened by 7 bases and J by 3 bases, with 12 bases between the two germline ends. CDR3 DNA: TGTGCCAGCATTAAGTACCAATACACTGAAGCTTTCTTT. It translates to CASIKYQYTEAFF.